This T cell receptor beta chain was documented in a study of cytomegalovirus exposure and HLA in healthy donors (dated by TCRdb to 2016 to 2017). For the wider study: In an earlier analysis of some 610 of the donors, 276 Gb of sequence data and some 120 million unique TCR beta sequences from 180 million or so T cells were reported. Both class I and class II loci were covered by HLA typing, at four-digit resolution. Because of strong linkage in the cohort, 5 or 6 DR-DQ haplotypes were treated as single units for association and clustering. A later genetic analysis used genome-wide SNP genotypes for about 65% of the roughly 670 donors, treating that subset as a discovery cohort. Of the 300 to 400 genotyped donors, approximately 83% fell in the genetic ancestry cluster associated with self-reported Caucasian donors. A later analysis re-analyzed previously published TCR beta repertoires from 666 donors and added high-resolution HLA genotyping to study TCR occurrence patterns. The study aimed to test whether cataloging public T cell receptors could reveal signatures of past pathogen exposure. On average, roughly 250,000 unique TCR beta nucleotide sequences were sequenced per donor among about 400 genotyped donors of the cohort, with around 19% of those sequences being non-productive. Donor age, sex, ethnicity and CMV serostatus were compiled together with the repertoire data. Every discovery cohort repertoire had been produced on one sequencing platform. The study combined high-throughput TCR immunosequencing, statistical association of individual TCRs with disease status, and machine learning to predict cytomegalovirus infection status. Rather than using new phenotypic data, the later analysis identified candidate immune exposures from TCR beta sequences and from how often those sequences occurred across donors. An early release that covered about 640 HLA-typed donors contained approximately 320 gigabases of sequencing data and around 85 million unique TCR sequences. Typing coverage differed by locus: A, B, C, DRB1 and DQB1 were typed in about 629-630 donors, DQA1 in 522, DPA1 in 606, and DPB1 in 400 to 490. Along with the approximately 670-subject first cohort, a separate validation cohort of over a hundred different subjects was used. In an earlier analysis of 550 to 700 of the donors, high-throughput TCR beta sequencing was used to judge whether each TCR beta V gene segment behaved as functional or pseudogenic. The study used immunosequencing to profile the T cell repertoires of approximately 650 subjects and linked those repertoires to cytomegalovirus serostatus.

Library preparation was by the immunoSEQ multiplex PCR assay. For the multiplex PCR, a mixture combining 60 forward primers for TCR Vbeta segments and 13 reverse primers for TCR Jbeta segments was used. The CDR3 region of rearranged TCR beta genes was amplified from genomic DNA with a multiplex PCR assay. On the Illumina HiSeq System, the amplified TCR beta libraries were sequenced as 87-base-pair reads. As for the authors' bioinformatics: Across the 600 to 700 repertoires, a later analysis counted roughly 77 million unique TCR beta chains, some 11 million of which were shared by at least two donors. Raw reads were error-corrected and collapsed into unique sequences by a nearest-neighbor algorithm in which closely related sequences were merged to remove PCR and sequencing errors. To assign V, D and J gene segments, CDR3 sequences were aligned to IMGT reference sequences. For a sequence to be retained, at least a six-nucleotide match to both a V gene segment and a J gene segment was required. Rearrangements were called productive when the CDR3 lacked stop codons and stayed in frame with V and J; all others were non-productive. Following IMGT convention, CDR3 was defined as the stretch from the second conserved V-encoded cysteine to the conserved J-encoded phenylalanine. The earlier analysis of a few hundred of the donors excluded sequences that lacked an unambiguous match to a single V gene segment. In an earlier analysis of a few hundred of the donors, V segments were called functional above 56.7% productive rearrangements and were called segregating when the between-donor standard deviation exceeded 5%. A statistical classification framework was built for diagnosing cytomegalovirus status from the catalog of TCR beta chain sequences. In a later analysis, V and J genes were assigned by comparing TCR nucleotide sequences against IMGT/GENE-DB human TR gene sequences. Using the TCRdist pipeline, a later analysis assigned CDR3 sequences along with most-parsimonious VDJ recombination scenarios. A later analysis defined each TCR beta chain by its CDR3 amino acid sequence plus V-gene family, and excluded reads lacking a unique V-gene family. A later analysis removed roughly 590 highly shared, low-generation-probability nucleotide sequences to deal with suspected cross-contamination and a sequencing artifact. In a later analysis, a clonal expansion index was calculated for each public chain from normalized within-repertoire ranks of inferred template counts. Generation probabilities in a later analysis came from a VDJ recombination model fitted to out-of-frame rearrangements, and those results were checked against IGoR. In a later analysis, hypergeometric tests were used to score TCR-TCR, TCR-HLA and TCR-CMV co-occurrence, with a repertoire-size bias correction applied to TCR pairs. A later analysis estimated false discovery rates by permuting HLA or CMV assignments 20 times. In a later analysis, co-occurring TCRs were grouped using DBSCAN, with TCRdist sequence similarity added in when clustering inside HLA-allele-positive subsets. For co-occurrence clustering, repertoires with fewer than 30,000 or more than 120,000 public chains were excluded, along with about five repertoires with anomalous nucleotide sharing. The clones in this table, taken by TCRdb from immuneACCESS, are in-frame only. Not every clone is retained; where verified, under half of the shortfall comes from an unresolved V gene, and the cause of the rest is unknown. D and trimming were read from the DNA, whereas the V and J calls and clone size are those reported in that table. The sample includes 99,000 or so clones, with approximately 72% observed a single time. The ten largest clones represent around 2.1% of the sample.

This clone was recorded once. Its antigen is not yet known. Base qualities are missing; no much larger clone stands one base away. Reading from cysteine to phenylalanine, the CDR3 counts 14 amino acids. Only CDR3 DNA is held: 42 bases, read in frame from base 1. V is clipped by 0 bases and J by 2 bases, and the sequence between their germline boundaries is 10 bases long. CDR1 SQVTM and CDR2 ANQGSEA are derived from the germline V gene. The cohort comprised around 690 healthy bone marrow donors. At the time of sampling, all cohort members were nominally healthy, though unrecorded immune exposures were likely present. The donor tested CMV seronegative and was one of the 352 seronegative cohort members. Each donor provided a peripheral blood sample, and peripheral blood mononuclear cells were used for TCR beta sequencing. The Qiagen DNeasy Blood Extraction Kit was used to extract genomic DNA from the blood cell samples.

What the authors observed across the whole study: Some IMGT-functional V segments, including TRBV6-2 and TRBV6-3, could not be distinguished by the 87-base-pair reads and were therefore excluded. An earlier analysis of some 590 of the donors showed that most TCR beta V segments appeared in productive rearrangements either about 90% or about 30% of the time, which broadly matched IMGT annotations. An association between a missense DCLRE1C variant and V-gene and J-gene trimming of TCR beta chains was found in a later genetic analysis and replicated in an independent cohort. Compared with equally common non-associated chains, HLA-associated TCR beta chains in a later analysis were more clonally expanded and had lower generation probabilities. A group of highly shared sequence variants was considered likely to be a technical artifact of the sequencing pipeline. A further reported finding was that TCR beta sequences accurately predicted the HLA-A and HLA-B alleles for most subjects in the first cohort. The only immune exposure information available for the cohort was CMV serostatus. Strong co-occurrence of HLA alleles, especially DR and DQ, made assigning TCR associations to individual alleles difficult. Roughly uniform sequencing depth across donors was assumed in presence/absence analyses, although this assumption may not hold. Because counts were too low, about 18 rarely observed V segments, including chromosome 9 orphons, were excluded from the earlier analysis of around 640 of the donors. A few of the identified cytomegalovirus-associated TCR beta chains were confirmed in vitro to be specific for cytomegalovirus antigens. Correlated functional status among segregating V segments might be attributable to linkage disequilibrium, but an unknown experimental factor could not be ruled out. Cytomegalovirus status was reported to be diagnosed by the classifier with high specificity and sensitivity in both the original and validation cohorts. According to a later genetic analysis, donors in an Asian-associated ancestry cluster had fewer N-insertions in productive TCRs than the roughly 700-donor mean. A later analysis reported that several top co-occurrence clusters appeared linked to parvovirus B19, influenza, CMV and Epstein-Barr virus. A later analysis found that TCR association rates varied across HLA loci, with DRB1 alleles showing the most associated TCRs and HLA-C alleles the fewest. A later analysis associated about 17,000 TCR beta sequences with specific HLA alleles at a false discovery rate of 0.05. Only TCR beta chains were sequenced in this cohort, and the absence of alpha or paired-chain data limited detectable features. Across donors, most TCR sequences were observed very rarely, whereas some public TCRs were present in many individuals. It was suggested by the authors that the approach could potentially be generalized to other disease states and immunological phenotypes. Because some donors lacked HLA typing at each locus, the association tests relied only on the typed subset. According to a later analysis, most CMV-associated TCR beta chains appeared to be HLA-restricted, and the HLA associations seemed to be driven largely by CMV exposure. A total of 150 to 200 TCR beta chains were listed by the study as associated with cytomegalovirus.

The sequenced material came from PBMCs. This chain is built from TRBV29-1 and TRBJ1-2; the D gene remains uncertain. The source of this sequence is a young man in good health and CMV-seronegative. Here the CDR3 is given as CSVEDVPRNYGYTF. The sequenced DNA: TGCAGCGTTGAAGATGTTCCCAGGAACTATGGCTACACCTTC.